The clone carrying this T cell receptor beta chain has just one count. As yet, its antigen is unknown. Sequenced by immunoSEQ multiplex PCR; TCRdb stores in-frame clones only, minus some. Altogether roughly 1,100,000 clones are present, about three quarters being singletons, with the ten largest covering around 1.5%. This specimen comes from a study of shared clonotypes between healthy human individuals. This CDR3 contains 15 residues. Trimming took off 1 base at V and 6 bases at J, with 14 bases between the two ends. CDR1 and CDR2 from the germline V gene are SGDLS and YYNGEE. General study findings and limits: Clonotype sharing across several donors was observed for 4% to 5.5% of naive CD4 clonotypes.

Sequencing used memory CD4+ T cells sorted from blood. Noted subset: CD45RA-negative fraction. The chain employs TRBV9 and TRBJ2-1; D ambiguous. The clonotype comes from a man aged 18 to 30 in good health. Here the CDR3 reads CASSVTTPRGNEQFF. In DNA form, the CDR3 reads TGTGCCAGCAGCGTAACGACCCCACGAGGCAATGAGCAGTTCTTC.